This TCR beta chain originates from a study of T cells in Graves' hyperthyroidism and ophthalmopathy. Ophthalmopathy cases met thresholds of Clinical Activity Score at least 3, NOSPECS grade at least 4 and duration under 3 months. The ends were cut back, 0 bases at V and 3 bases at J, with 9 bases in the middle. This CDR3 contains 14 residues. Germline V CDR1 and CDR2: MGHRA, YSYEKL. This clonotype has only a few counts. Regions amplified from RNA transcripts were the TCR beta CDR3 regions. Primed by the HTBI set, a first-round RT-PCR was run on the TCR CDR3. In TCRdb, the multiplex PCR reads were re-called with MiXCR into one record per CDR3 protein. The sample includes approximately 600,000 distinct CDR3 sequences, less than 25% of them seen just once.

What was sequenced was blood. The gene calls are TRBV4-1 and TRBJ2-7; no clear D gene. The source of this sequence is a young man with Graves' ophthalmopathy. The CDR3 DNA is TGCGCCAGCAGCCAAGATATCACCAGCTACGAGCAGTACTTC. This codes for CASSQDITSYEQYF.